This entry lists 13 T cell receptor beta chains sequenced from one sample in a study of T cells in Graves' hyperthyroidism and ophthalmopathy. It was RNA transcripts that yielded the amplified TCR beta CDR3 regions. Using the HTBI primer set, a first-round RT-PCR was run on the TCR CDR3. Using its own MiXCR run on the multiplex PCR reads, TCRdb lists one record per CDR3 protein. The data show about 360,000 distinct CDR3 sequences, less than 15% seen once. Sequences were obtained from blood. All receptors come from a woman under 30 with Graves' hyperthyroidism.

This clonotype was counted many times. The V gene is TRBV12-3 or TRBV12-4, the J gene TRBJ2-7; D is possibly TRBD2 (6 bases). Trimming took off 2 bases at V and 3 bases at J, with 14 bases between the two ends. This CDR3 is built from 15 residues. The CDR3 DNA follows: TGTGCCAGCAGTTTATCGCGGGACCTAAACTACGAGCAGTACTTC. Its protein is CASSLSRDLNYEQYF.

This clonotype came up a few times. The V gene is TRBV6-2 or TRBV6-3, the J gene TRBJ1-2, with D hard to call. Germline CDR1 is MNHEY and CDR2 is SVGEGT. Trimming removed 1 base from V and 0 bases from J, with 9 bases in between. The CDR3 spans 15 residues. The CDR3 DNA reads as TGTGCCAGCAGTTACTTGAACCCACCTAACTATGGCTACACCTTC. This encodes CASSYLNPPNYGYTF.

This clonotype was counted only a few times. The chain links TRBV10-3 to TRBJ2-5; D remains ambiguous. The CDR3 consists of 16 residues. Between the trimmed V and J ends, which lost 0 bases and 4 bases, there was a span of 15 bases. Germline CDR1 is ENHRY and CDR2 is SYGVKD. This chain's CDR3 is CAISESDRKRLETQYF. DNA for the CDR3: TGTGCCATCAGTGAGTCTGATAGGAAGCGCCTAGAGACCCAGTACTTC.

Ten or more counts support this clonotype. This chain joins TRBV7-2 and TRBJ2-7, with 7 nucleotides matching TRBD2. CDR1 is SGHTA, CDR2 FQGNSA, per germline. Trimming removed 3 bases from V and 7 bases from J; junction bases left unmatched: 12. CDR3 size: 15 residues. This chain's CDR3 is CASSFSFQRGLEQYF. The CDR3 DNA reads as TGTGCCAGCAGCTTCTCATTCCAGCGGGGCTTGGAGCAGTACTTC.

The V call is TRBV3-1, the J call TRBJ1-1; D is unresolved. Germline V gene sequence: CDR1 LGHDT, CDR2 YNNKEL (reference sequence). The CDR3 loop spans 14 amino acids. V shed 0 bases and J shed 0 bases, with 5 bases lying between them. Here the CDR3 reads CASSQERLNTEAFF. The CDR3 DNA is TGTGCCAGCAGCCAAGAGAGACTGAACACTGAAGCTTTCTTT.

As regards this clonotype: One base away lies a much larger clone, so this may be a sequencing read error. The chain is built from TRBV20-1 and TRBJ2-7, with 7 bases aligning to TRBD1. This CDR3 has 13 amino acids. CDR1 and CDR2 from the germline V gene are DFQATT and SNEGSKA (reference sequence). As DNA, the CDR3 is TGCAGTGCTCGGACAGGAGAACCCTACAAGCAGTACTTC. Amino acids: CSARTGEPYKQYF.

Concerning this clonotype: It is unclear where the CDR3 begins or ends on the DNA, so no DNA is shown, and the CDR3 is as TCRdb lists it. V is TRBV7-8 and J is TRBJ2-7; whether TRBD1, the table's D call, matches the DNA was not checked. Including both end residues, the CDR3 is 19 amino acids long. The germline gives CDR1 SGHVS, CDR2 FQNEAQ. The CDR3 spells CASSFYICSGGTAGYEQYF.

This clonotype was detected many times. The chain carries TRBV20-1 and TRBJ2-7; D is perhaps TRBD2 (6 bases). CDR1 is DFQATT and CDR2 is SNEGSKA in the germline V gene (reference sequence). V was cut by 0 bases and J by 0 bases, with 12 bases left in between. This CDR3 region has 15 residues. CDR3 sequence reads: CSARDWGGVSYEQYF. The CDR3 DNA sequence: TGCAGTGCTAGAGATTGGGGCGGGGTCTCCTACGAGCAGTACTTC.

This clonotype was picked up many times. The rearrangement links TRBV10-3 to TRBJ1-1; tentatively, D is TRBD1 (5 bases). The CDR3 totals 13 residues. Trimming took 10 bases from V and 1 from J, leaving 13 bases between them. The V gene's germline CDR1 is ENHRY and CDR2 SYGVKD. For the CDR3, the DNA is TGTGCCACCTGGGACCGACCGAACACTGAAGCTTTCTTT. Its protein is CATWDRPNTEAFF.

The rearrangement links TRBV6-1 to TRBJ2-7; TRBD1 might be the D (6 bases). This CDR3 is built from 15 residues. Per the germline V gene, CDR1 is MNHNS and CDR2 is SASEGT. The germline V and J ends were trimmed by 4 bases and 1 base, with 14 bases remaining between them. DNA of the CDR3: TGTGCCAGCAGTGGGCCCTACAGGGAGTCCTACGAGCAGTACTTC. This gives the protein CASSGPYRESYEQYF.

This clonotype came up a few times. V is TRBV6-5 and J is TRBJ2-7; possibly TRBD1 for D (5 bases). Trimming shortened V by 2 bases and J by 3 bases, and 20 bases separated the two germline ends. CDR1 MNHEY and CDR2 SVGAGI come from the germline V gene. The CDR3 contains 17 residues. As DNA, the CDR3 is TGTGCCAGCAGTTACCCCCCGTGGGGCCCTGTATACTACGAGCAGTACTTC. Its translation is CASSYPPWGPVYYEQYF.

The chain employs TRBV4-2 and TRBJ2-1; D call uncertain. Germline CDR1 and CDR2: LGHNA and YNFKEQ. Trimming stripped 5 bases from V and 5 bases from J, with 10 bases between. This CDR3 contains 13 residues. CDR3 residues: CASSEVEDNEQFF. As DNA, the CDR3 is TGTGCCAGCAGCGAAGTAGAGGACAATGAGCAGTTCTTC.

This clonotype was found a few times. The rearrangement links TRBV3-1 to TRBJ1-2; TRBD1 matches 12 bases. In germline, CDR1 is LGHDT, CDR2 YNNKEL (reference sequence). The V and J ends lost 3 bases and 8 bases, in that order; junction bases with no gene match: 4. This CDR3 has 14 amino acids. CDR3 residues: CASSQGQGARGYTF. CDR3 bases: TGTGCCAGCAGCCAGGGACAGGGGGCGCGAGGCTACACCTTC. Full variable domain (outside the CDR3, taken from reference TRBV3-1 and TRBJ1-2): DTAVSQTPKYLVTQMGNDKSIKCEQNLGHDTMYWYKQDSKKFLKIMFSYNNKELIINETVPNRFSPKSPDKAHLNLHINSLELGDSAVYFCASSQGQGARGYTFGSGTRLTVV.